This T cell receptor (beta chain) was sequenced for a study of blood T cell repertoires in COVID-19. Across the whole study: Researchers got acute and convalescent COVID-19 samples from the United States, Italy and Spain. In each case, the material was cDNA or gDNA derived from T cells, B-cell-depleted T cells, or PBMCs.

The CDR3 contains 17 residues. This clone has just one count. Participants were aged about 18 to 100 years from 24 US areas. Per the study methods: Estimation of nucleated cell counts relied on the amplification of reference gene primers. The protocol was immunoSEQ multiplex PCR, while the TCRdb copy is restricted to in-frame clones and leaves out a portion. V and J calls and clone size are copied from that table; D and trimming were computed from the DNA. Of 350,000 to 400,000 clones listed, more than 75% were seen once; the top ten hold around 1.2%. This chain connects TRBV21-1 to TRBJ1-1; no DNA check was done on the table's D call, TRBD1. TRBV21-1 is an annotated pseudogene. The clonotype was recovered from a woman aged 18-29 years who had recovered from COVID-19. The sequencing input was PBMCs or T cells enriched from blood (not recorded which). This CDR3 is CASSKGRNGDRNTEAFF. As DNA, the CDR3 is TGTGCCAGCAGCAAAGGGCGGAATGGAGACAGGAACACTGAAGCTTTCTTT.